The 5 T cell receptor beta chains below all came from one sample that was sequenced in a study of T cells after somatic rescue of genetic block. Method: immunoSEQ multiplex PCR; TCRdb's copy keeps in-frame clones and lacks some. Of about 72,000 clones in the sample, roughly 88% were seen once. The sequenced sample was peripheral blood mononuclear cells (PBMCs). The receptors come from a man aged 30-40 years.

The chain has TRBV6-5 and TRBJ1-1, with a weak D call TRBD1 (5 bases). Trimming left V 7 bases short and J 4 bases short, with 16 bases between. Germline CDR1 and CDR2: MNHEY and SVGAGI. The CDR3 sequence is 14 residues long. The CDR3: CASKRGRVSTEAFF. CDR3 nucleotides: TGTGCCAGCAAGAGGGGCAGGGTTTCCACTGAAGCTTTCTTT.

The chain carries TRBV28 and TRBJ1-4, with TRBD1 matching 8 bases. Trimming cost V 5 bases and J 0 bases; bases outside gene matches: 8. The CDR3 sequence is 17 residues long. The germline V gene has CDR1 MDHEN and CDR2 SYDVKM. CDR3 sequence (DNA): TGTGCCAGCAGTACCCGCGACAGGGGAGCAACTAATGAAAAACTGTTTTTT. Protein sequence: CASSTRDRGATNEKLFF.

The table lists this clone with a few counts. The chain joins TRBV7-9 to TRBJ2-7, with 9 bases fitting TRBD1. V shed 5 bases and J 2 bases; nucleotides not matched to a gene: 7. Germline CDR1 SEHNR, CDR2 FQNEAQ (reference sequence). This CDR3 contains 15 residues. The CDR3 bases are TGTGCCAGCAGCCCACTCGGACAGGGGACCTACGAGCAGTACTTC. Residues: CASSPLGQGTYEQYF.

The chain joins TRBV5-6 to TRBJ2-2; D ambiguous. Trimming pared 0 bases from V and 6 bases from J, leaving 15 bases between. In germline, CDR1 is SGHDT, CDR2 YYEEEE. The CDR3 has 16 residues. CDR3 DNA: TGTGCCAGCAGCTTGGAAGGGAACCGGTGGTCCGGGGAGCTGTTTTTT. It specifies CASSLEGNRWSGELFF.

The CDR3 loop reads CASSPPDRRHNEQFF. CDR3 coding DNA: TGTGCCAGCTCACCCCCGGACAGGAGACACAATGAGCAGTTCTTC. V is TRBV18 and J is TRBJ2-1; 7 bases line up with TRBD1. Germline V gene sequence: CDR1 KGHSH, CDR2 LQKENI. The CDR3 spans 15 residues. V shed 3 bases, J shed 5 bases, and the junction held 7 bases outside the gene matches. The full variable domain, rest sourced from reference TRBV18 and TRBJ2-1, is NAGVMQNPRHLVRRRGQEARLRCSPMKGHSHVYWYRQLPEEGLKFMVYLQKENIIDESGMPKERFSAEFPKEGPSILRIQQVVRGDSAAYFCASSPPDRRHNEQFFGPGTRLTVL.